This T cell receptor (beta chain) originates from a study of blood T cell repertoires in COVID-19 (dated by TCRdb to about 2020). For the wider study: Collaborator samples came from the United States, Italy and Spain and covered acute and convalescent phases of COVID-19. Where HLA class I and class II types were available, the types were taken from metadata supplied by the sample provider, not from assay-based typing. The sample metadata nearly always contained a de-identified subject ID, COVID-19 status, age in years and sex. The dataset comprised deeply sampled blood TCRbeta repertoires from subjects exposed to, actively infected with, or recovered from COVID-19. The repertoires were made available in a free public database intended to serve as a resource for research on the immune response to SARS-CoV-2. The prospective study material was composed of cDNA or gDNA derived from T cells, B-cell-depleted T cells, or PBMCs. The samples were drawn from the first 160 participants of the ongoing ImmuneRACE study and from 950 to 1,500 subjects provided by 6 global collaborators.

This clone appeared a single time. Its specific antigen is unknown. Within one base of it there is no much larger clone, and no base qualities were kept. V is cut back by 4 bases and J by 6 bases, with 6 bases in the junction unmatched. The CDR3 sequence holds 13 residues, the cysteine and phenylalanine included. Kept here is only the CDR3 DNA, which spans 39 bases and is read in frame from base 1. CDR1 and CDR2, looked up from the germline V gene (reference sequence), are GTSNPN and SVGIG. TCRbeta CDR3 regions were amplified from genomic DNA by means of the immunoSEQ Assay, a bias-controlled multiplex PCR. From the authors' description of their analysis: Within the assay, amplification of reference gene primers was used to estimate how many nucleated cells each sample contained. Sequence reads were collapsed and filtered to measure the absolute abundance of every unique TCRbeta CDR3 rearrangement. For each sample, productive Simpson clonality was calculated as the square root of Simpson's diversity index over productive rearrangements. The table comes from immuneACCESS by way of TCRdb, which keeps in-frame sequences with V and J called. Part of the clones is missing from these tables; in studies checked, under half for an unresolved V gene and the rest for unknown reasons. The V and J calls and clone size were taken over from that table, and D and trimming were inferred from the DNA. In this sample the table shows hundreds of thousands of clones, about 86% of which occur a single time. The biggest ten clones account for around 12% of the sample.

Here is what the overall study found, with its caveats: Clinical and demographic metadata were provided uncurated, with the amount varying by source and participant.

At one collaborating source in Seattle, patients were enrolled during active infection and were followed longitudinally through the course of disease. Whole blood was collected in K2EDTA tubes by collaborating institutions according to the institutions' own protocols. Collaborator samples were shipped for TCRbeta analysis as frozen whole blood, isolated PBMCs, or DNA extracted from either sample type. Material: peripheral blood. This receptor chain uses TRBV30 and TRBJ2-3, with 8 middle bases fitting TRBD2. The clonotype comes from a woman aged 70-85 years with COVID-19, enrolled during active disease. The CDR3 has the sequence CAWNGGALDTQYF. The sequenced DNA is TGTGCCTGGAACGGGGGGGCCCTGGATACGCAGTATTTT.